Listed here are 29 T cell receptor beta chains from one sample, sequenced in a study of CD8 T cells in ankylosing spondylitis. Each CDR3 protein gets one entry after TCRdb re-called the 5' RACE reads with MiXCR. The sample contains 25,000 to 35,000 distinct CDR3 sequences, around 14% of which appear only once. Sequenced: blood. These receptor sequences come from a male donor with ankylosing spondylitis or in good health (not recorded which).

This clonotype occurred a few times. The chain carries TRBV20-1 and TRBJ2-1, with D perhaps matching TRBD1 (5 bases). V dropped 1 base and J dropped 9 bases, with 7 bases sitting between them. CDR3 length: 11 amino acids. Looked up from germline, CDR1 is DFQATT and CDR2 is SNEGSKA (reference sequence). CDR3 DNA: TGCAGTGCTAGAGTGCAGGGTGAGCAGTTCTTC. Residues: CSARVQGEQFF.

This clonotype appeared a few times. The CDR3 loop reads CASSLRRGAENTGELFF. In DNA, the CDR3 is TGTGCCAGCAGTTTAAGAAGGGGGGCAGAGAACACCGGGGAGCTGTTTTTT. V usage is TRBV12-3 or TRBV12-4 and J usage is TRBJ2-2; D is possibly TRBD1 or TRBD2 (6 bases each). The CDR3 spans 17 residues. The ends were cut back, 2 bases at V and 1 base at J, with 14 bases in the middle.

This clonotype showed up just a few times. The CDR3 sequence is CASRSGGSNTGELFF. DNA for the CDR3: TGTGCCAGCAGGTCGGGGGGATCGAACACCGGGGAGCTGTTTTTT. The rearrangement links TRBV28 to TRBJ2-2, with 7 bases that match TRBD2. Germline V lookup: CDR1 MDHEN, CDR2 SYDVKM. The length of the CDR3 is 15 residues. V lost 6 bases and J lost 0; bases outside the gene matches: 4.

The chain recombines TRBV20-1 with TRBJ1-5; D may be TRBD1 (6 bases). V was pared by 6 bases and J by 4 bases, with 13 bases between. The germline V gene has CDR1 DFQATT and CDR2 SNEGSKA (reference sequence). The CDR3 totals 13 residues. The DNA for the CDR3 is TGCAGTGCCCGCGACAGGACTAATCAGCCCCAGCATTTT. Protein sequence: CSARDRTNQPQHF.

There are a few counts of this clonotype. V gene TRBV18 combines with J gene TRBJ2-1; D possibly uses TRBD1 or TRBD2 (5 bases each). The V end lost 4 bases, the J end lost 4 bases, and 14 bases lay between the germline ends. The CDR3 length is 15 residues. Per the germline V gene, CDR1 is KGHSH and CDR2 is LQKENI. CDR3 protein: CASSRVRGVYNEQFF. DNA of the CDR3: TGTGCCAGCTCACGTGTACGGGGCGTGTACAATGAGCAGTTCTTC.

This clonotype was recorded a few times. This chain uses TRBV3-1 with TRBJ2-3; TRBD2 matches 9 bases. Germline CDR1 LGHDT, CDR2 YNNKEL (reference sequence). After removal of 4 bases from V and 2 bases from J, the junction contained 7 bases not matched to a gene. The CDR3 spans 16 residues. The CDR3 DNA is TGTGCCAGCAGCCCGGGTACTAGCGGGCCCACAGATACGCAGTATTTT. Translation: CASSPGTSGPTDTQYF.

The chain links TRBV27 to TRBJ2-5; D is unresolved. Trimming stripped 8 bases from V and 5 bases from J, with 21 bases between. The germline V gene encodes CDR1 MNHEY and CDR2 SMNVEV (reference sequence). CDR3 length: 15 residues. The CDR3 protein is CASPSPPEDRETQYF. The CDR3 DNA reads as TGTGCCAGCCCTTCCCCGCCCGAGGATAGGGAGACCCAGTACTTC.

CDR3 sequence (DNA): TGCAGTGCTGGTCCGGGGGAAGAGACCCAGTACTTC. Translating it yields CSAGPGEETQYF. This chain uses TRBV20-1 with TRBJ2-5; D is possibly TRBD2 (6 bases). Germline values: CDR1 DFQATT, CDR2 SNEGSKA (reference sequence). The CDR3 totals 12 residues. V was shortened by 5 bases and J by 3 bases, with 10 bases between the two germline ends.

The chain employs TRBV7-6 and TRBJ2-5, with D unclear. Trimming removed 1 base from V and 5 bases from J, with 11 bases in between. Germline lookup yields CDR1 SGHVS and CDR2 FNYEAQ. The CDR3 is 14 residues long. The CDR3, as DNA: TGTGCCAGCAGCTTAGGGGATTCCGGGGAGACCCAGTACTTC. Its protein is CASSLGDSGETQYF.

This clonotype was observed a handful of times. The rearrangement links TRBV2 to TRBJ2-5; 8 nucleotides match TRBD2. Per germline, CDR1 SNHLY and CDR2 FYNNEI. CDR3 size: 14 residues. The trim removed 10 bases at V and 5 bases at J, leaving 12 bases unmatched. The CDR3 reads CATRGPSGYETQYF. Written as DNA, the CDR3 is TGTGCCACCAGAGGGCCTAGCGGGTATGAGACCCAGTACTTC.

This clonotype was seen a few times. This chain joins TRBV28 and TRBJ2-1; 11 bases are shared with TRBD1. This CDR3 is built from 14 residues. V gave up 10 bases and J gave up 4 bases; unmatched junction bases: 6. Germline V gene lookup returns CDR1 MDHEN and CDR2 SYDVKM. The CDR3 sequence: CATGGDRGYNEQFF. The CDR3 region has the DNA TGTGCCACCGGCGGGGACAGGGGGTACAATGAGCAGTTCTTC.

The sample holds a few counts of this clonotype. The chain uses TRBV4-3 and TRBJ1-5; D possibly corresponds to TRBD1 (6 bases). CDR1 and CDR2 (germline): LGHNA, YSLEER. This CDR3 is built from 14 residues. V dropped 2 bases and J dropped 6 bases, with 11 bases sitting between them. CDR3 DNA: TGCGCCAGCAGCCAATCACAGGGTGTTCAGCCCCAGCATTTT. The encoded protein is CASSQSQGVQPQHF.

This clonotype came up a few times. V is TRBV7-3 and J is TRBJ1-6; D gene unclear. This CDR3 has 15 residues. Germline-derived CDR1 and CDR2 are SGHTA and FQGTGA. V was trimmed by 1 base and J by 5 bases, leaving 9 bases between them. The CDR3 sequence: CASSLMAGDNSPLHF. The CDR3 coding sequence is TGTGCCAGCAGCTTAATGGCCGGGGATAATTCACCCCTCCACTTT.

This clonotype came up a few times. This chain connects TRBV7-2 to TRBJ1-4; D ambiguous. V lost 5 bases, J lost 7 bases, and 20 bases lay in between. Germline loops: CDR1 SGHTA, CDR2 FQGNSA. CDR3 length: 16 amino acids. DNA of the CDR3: TGTGCCAGCAGCCCAGCGACTACGGCGGGCGTTGAAAAACTGTTTTTT. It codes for CASSPATTAGVEKLFF.

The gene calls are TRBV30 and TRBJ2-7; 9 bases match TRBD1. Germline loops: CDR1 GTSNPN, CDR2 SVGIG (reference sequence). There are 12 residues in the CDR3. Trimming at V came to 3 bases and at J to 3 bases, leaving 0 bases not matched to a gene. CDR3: CAWRGQGYEQYF. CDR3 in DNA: TGTGCCTGGAGGGGACAGGGCTACGAGCAGTACTTC.

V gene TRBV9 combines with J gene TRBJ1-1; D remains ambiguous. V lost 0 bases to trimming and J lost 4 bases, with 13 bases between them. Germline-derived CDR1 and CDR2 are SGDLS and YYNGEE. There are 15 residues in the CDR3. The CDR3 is CASSVAGGMGTEAFF. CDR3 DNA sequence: TGTGCCAGCAGCGTAGCTGGAGGGATGGGCACTGAAGCTTTCTTT.

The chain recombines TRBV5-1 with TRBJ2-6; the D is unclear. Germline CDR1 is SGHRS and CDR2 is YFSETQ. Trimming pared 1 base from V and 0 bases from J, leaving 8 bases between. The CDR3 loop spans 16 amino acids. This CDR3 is CASSLSPSSGANVLTF. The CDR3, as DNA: TGCGCCAGCAGCTTGAGCCCGAGCTCTGGGGCCAACGTCCTGACTTTC.

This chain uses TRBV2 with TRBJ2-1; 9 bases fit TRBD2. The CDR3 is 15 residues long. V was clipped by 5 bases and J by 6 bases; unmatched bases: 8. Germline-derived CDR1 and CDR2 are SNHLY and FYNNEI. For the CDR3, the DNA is TGTGCCAGCAGTAGGCGGGAGGGCCTCTTCAATGAGCAGTTCTTC. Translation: CASSRREGLFNEQFF.

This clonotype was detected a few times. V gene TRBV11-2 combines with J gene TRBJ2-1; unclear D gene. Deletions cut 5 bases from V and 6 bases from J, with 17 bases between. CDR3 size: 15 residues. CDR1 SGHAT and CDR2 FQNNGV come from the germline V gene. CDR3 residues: CASSRIAGYGNEQFF. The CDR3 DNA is TGTGCCAGCAGCCGGATAGCCGGGTATGGCAATGAGCAGTTCTTC. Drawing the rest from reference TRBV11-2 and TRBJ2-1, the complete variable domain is EAGVAQSPRYKIIEKRQSVAFWCNPISGHATLYWYQQILGQGPKLLIQFQNNGVVDDSQLPKDRFSAERLKGVDSTLKIQPAKLEDSAVYLCASSRIAGYGNEQFFGPGTRLTVL.

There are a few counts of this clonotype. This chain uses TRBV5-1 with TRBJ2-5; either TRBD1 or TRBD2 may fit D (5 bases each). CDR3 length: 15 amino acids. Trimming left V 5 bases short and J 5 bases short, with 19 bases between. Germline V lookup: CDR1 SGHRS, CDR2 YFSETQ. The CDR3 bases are TGCGCCAGCAGGACTTGGGACCGATTATGGGAGACCCAGTACTTC. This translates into CASRTWDRLWETQYF.

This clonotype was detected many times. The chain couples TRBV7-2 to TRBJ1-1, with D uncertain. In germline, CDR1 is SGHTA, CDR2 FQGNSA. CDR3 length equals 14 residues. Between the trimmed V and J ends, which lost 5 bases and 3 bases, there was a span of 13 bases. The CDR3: CASSHGSADTEAFF. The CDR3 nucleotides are TGTGCCAGCAGCCACGGTTCAGCGGACACTGAAGCTTTCTTT.

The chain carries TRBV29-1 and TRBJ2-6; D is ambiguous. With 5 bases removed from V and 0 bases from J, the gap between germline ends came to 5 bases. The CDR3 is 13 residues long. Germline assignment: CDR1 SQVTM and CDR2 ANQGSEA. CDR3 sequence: CSVQNSGANVLTF. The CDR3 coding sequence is TGCAGCGTTCAGAACTCTGGGGCCAACGTCCTGACTTTC.

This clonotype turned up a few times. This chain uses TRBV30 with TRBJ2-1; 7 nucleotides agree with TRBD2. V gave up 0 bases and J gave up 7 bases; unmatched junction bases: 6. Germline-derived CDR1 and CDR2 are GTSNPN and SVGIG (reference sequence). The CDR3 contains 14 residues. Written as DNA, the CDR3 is TGTGCCTGGAGTGTTAGGTTAGCGGGTAATGAGCAGTTCTTC. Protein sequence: CAWSVRLAGNEQFF.

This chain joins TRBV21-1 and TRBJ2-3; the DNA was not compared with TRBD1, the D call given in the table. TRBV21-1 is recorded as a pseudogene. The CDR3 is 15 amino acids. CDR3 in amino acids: CASSKKRGWSDTQYF. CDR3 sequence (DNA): TGTGCCAGCAGCAAGAAAAGGGGATGGTCAGATACGCAGTATTTT.

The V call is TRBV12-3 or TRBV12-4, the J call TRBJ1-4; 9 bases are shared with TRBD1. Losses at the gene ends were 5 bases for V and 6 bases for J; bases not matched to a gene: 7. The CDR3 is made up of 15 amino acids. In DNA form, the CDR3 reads TGTGCCAGCAGTCCACAGGGGGCTCGGGATGAAAAACTGTTTTTT. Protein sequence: CASSPQGARDEKLFF.

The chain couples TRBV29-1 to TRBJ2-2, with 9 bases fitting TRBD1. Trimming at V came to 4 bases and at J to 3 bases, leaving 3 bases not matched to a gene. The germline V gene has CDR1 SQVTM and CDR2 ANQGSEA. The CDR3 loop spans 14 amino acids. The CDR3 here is CSVARDRDTGELFF. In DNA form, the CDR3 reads TGCAGCGTTGCCCGGGACAGGGACACCGGGGAGCTGTTTTTT.

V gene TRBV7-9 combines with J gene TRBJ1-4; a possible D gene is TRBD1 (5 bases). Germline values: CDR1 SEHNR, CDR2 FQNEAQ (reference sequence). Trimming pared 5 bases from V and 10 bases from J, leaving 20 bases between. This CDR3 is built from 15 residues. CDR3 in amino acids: CASSQGVVGRGKLFF. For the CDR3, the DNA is TGTGCCAGCAGCCAAGGGGTGGTCGGACGTGGAAAACTGTTTTTT.

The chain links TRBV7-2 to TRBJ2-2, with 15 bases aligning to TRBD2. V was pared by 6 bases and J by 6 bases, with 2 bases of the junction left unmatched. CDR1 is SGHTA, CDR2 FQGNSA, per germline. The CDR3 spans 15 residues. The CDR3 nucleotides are TGTGCCAGCAGTTGGACTAGCGGGAGGGCCGGGGAGCTGTTTTTT. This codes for CASSWTSGRAGELFF. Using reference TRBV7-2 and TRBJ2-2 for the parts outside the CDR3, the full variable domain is GAGVSQSPSNKVTEKGKDVELRCDPISGHTALYWYRQSLGQGLEFLIYFQGNSAPDKSGLPSDRFSAERTGGSVSTLTIQRTQQEDSAVYLCASSWTSGRAGELFFGEGSRLTVL.

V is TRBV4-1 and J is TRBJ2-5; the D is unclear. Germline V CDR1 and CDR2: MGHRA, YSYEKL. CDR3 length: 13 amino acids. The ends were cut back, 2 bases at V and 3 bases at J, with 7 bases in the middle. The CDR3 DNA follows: TGCGCCAGCAGCCAACGAACAGAAGAGACCCAGTACTTC. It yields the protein CASSQRTEETQYF.